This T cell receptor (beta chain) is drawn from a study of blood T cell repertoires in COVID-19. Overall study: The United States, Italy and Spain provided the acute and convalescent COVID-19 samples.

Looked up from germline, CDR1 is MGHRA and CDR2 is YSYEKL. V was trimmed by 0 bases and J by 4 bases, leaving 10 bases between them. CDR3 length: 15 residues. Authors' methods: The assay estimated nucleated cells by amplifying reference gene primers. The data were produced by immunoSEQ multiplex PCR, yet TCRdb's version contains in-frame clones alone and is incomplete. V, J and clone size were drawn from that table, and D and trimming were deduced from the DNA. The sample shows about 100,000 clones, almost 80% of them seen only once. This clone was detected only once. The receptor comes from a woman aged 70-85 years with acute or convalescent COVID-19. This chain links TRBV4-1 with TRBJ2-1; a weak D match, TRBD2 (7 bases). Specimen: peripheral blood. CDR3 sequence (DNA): TGCGCCAGCAGCCAAGAGCGGGGGCCGTACAATGAGCAGTTCTTC. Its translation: CASSQERGPYNEQFF.